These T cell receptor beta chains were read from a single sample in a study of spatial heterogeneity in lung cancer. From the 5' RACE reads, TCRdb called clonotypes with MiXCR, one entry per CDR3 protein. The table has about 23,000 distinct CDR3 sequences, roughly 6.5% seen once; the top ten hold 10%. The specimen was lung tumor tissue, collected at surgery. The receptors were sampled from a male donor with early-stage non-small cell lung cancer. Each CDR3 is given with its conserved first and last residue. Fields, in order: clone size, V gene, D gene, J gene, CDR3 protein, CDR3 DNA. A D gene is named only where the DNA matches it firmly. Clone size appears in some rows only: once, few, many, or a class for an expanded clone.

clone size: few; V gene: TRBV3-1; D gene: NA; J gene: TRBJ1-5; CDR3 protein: CASSQGPLRSPQHF; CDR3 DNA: TGTGCCAGCAGCCAAGGACCCCTTCGTTCGCCCCAGCATTTT
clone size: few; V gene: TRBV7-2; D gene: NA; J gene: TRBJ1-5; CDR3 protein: CASSFQEGQPQHF; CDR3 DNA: TGTGCCAGCAGCTTCCAAGAAGGGCAGCCCCAGCATTTT
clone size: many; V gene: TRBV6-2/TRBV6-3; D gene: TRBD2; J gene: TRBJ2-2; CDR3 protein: CASSYSRTSNTGELFF; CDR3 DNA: TGTGCCAGCAGTTACTCGAGGACTAGCAACACCGGGGAGCTGTTTTTT
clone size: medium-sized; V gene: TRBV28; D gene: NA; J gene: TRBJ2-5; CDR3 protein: CASGSGAVEETQYF; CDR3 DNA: TGTGCCAGCGGGTCGGGGGCGGTGGAAGAGACCCAGTACTTC
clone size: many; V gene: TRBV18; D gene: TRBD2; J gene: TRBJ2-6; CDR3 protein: CASSPLEGLAGSGANVLTF; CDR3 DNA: TGTGCCAGCTCACCTCTTGAGGGACTAGCGGGAAGTGGGGCCAACGTCCTGACTTTC
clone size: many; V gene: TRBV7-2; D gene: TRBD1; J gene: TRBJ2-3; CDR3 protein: CASRHQGTGGDTQYF; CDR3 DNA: TGTGCCAGCAGGCACCAGGGCACAGGGGGAGATACGCAGTATTTT
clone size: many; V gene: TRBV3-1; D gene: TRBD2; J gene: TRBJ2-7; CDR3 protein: CASSYGLAAYEQYF; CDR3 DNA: TGTGCCAGCAGCTACGGACTAGCGGCCTACGAGCAGTACTTC
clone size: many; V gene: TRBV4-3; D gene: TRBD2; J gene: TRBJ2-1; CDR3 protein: CASSQEREWWNEQFF; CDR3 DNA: TGCGCCAGCAGCCAAGAGCGGGAGTGGTGGAATGAGCAGTTCTTC
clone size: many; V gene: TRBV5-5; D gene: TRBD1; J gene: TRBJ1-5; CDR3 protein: CASSPSQGLSNQPQHF; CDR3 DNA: TGTGCCAGCAGCCCGTCACAGGGGTTGAGCAATCAGCCCCAGCATTTT
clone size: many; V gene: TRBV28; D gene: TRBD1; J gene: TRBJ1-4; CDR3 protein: CASSPGTVDEKLFF; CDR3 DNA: TGTGCCAGCAGTCCCGGGACAGTAGATGAAAAACTGTTTTTT
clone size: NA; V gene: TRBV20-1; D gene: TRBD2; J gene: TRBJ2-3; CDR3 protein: CSARGTSGVASTDTQYF; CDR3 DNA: TGCAGTGCTAGAGGGACTAGCGGGGTTGCTAGCACAGATACGCAGTATTTT
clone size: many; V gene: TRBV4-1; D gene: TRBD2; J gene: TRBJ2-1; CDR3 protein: CASSQDPAMGGGYNEQFF; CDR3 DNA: TGCGCCAGCAGCCAAGACCCTGCAATGGGGGGGGGTTACAATGAGCAGTTCTTC
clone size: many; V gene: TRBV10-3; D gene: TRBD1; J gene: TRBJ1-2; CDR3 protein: CAISRDRNYGYTF; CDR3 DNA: TGTGCCATCAGTAGGGACAGAAACTATGGCTACACCTTC
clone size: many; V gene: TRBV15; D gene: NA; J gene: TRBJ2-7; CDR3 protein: CATALGATYEQYF; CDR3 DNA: TGTGCCACCGCGCTAGGGGCAACCTACGAGCAGTACTTC
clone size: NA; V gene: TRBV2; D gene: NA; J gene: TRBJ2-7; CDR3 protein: CASSATGRGGHEQYF; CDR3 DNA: TGTGCCAGCAGTGCCACCGGCAGGGGAGGACACGAGCAGTACTTC
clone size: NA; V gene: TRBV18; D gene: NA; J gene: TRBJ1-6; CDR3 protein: CASSPQGRSPLHF; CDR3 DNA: TGTGCCAGCTCACCACAGGGTCGGTCACCCCTCCACTTT
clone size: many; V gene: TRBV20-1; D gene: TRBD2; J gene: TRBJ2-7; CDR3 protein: CTLSSGVSEQYF; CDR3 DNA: TGCACCCTCTCTAGCGGGGTGAGCGAGCAGTACTTC
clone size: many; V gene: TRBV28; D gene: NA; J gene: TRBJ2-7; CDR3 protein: CASSAYYEQYF; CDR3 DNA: TGTGCCAGCAGTGCATACTACGAGCAGTACTTC
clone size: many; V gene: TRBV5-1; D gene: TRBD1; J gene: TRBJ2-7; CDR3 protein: CASSPGTGTDEQYF; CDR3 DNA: TGCGCCAGCAGCCCGGGGACAGGGACAGACGAGCAGTACTTC
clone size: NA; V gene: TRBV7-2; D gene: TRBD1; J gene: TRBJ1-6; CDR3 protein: CASSDRGSPLHF; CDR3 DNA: TGTGCCAGCAGCGACAGGGGCTCACCCCTCCACTTT
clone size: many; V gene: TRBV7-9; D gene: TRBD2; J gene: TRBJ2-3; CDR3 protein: CASRTSGRKGTDTQYF; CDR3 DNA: TGTGCCTCCCGGACTAGCGGGAGAAAGGGCACAGATACGCAGTATTTT
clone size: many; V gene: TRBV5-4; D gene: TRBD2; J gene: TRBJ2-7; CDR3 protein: CASSLGTSGRAEQYF; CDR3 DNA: TGTGCCAGCAGCTTGGGGACTAGCGGGAGAGCCGAGCAGTACTTC
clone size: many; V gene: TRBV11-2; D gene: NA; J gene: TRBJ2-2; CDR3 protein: CASSRSLPNRNTGELFF; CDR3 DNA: TGTGCCAGCAGCCGGTCGTTACCGAACAGGAACACCGGGGAGCTGTTTTTT
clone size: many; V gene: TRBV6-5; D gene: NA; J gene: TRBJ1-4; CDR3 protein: CASSYGVVGEKLFF; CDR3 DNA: TGTGCCAGCAGTTACGGGGTGGTAGGTGAAAAACTGTTTTTT
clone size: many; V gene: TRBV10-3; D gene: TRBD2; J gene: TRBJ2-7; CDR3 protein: CAISGGSSYEQYF; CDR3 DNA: TGTGCCATCAGTGGCGGGAGCTCCTACGAGCAGTACTTC
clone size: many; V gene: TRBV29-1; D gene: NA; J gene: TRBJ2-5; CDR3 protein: CSTKLGAPETQYF; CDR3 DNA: TGCAGCACCAAACTAGGGGCCCCGGAGACCCAGTACTTC
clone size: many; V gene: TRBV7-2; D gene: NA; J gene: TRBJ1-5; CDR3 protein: CASSFHSNQPQHF; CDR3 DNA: TGTGCCAGCAGCTTTCATAGCAATCAGCCCCAGCATTTT
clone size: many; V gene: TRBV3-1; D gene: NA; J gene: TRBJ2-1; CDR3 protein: CASSQGYADAQFF; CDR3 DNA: TGTGCCAGCAGCCAAGGGTACGCGGACGCGCAGTTCTTC
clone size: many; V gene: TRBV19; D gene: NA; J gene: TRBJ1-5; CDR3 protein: CASSLQDSNQPQHF; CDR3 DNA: TGTGCCAGTAGTTTACAGGATAGCAATCAGCCCCAGCATTTT
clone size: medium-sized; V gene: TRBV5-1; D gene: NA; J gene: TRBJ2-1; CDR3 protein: CASSLGPSGGNEQFF; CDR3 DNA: TGCGCCAGCAGCTTGGGGCCTAGTGGAGGCAATGAGCAGTTCTTC
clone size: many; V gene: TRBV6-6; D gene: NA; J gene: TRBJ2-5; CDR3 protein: CASSPPGKETQYF; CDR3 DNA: TGTGCCAGCAGCCCCCCGGGGAAAGAGACCCAGTACTTC
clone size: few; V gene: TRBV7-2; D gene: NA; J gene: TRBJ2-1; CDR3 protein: CASSYAGKYYNEQFF; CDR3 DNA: TGTGCCAGCAGCTATGCGGGAAAATACTACAATGAGCAGTTCTTC
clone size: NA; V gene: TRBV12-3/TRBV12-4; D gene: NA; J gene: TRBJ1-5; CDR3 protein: CASSLLGAQPQHF; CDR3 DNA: TGTGCCAGCAGTTTATTGGGGGCCCAGCCCCAGCATTTT
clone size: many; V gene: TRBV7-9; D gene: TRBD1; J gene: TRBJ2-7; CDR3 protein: CASSSPRQGYPYEQYF; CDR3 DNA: TGTGCCAGCAGCTCTCCAAGACAGGGCTACCCCTACGAGCAGTACTTC
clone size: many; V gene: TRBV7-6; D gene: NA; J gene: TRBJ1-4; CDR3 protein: CASSRQLGLGEKLFF; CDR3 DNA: TGTGCCAGCAGCCGCCAACTAGGCCTGGGTGAAAAACTGTTTTTT
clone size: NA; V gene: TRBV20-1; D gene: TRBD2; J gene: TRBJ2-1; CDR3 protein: CSGIGTSGAISYNEQFF; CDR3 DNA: TGCAGTGGGATCGGGACTAGCGGGGCGATTTCCTACAATGAGCAGTTCTTC
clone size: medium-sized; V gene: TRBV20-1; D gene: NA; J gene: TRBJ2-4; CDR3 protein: CSRDNQYF; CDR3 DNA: TGCAGTCGGGACAATCAGTACTTC
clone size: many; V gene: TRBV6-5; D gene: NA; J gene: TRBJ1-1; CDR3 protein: CASSLGALSTEAFF; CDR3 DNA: TGTGCCAGCAGTTTGGGGGCGCTTAGCACTGAAGCTTTCTTT
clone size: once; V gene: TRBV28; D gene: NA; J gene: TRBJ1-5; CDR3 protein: CASSNQGQPQHF; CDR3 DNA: TGTGCCAGCAGCAACCAGGGACAGCCCCAGCATTTT
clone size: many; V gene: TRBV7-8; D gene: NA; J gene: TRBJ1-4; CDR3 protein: CASRGPGGTEKLFF; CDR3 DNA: TGTGCCAGCAGAGGCCCCGGGGGTACTGAAAAACTGTTTTTT
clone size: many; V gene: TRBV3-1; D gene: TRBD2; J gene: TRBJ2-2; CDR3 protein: CASSPGTSAGELFF; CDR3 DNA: TGTGCCAGCAGCCCCGGGACTAGCGCCGGGGAGCTGTTTTTT
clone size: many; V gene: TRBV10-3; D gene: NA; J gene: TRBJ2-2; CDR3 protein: CAISVAANTGELFF; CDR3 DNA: TGTGCCATCTCCGTGGCAGCGAACACCGGGGAGCTGTTTTTT